One TCR beta chain is described in this entry. This clonotype showed up just a few times. This clone's antigen is unknown. No base quality values were provided; no much bigger clone lies one nucleotide off. CDR3 length: 13 amino acids, cysteine to phenylalanine. Only CDR3 DNA remains: 39 bases, in frame from the first base. For CDR1 and CDR2, the germline V gene lists SGHAT and FQNNGV. Deletion took 5 bases off V and 7 bases off J, with a span of 14 bases between the germline ends. The data were taken from a study of breast tumors, draining lymph nodes, adjacent tissues (dated by TCRdb to between 2015 and 2016). In terms of the full investigation: In breast cancer patients, the study compared the TCR beta repertoires of tumor, adjacent nontumor tissue and axillary lymph nodes. The study aimed to assess the relationships and possible T-cell exchange between tumor, surrounding tissue and draining lymph node repertoires in human breast cancer.

The axillary draining lymph nodes of breast cancer patients were the source of the lymph node samples. On the study overall, not on this receptor specifically: A scenario in which most tumor T cells derive from the lymph node and then expand within tumor tissue was judged to be consistent with the data. Rather than being directly demonstrated, the conclusion that tumor T cells originate in lymph nodes was presented as consistent with a hypothesis. Tumors showed preferential V and J gene usage, and their T-cell repertoire diversity fell below that of lymph nodes yet above that of nontumor tissue. In luminal-like breast cancer, tumor and nontumor tissue repertoires resembled each other significantly more than in basal-like breast cancer.

Sequencing relied on an Illumina HiSeq 2000. Multiplex PCR amplification was used to build the TCR beta chain libraries. High-throughput sequencing was used to analyze the amplified TCR beta chain products. Using fastp at Q25 and MiXCR, TCRdb reprocessed the public reads and kept productive beta chains. Records with the same CDR3 protein are collapsed into one entry carrying the most frequent genes and DNA. This sample is represented by 180,000 or so distinct CDR3 sequences; 30% to 35% of them were singletons. The ten largest account for roughly 3.8% of the sample. Sequencing used axillary lymph node tissue. This sequence originates from a female donor with breast cancer. Some clones in this sample may be carry-over from other donors' samples. The V and J genes are TRBV11-2 and TRBJ1-1; TRBD1 is a weak D gene call, 6 bases matching. The bases are TGTGCCAGCAGCCCAGGGGTTAGAGGTGAAGCTTTCTTT. Its protein product is CASSPGVRGEAFF.